The entry that follows covers one TCR beta chain sequence. The antigen is unknown. Method: immunoSEQ multiplex PCR; TCRdb's copy keeps in-frame clones and lacks some. The table records over 100,000 clones, about three quarters of them present only once. This record comes from a study of Ad26.COV2.S vaccination and SARS-CoV-2 variants. Germline CDR1 is MGHRA and CDR2 is YSYEKL. J lost 8 bases, V lost 1 base, and 6 bases had no gene match. This CDR3 spans 15 amino acids. Study-wide findings and caveats: Estimates derived from TCR breadth and depth analyses may have underestimated total T cell responses.

The specimen comprised peripheral blood, sampled after recovery from COVID-19. The origin of this receptor is a human donor who had recovered from COVID-19. The V call is TRBV4-1, the J call TRBJ2-1, with 9 bases lining up with TRBD1. In DNA form, the CDR3 reads TGCGCCAGCAGCCAAGCGGGACAGGGTTTCCATGAGCAGTTCTTC. Translating it yields CASSQAGQGFHEQFF.